The T cell receptor (beta chain) described here comes from a study of Graves' ophthalmopathy and Graves' hyperthyroidism. Fresh peripheral blood, around 9.8 ml, was the PBMC source. This clonotype was detected many times. RNA transcripts served as template for amplifying TCR beta CDR3 sequences. The first round was an RT-PCR with HTBI primers, and the second round was a multiplex PCR. One entry per CDR3 protein results from TCRdb running MiXCR on the multiplex PCR reads. This table holds hundreds of thousands of distinct CDR3 sequences, around 14% found once. Sample: blood. This sequence originates from a young woman with Graves' ophthalmopathy.

In DNA form, the CDR3 reads TGTGCCAGTTGCGGCTCTAGGACAGGGGGCCCGAACACTGAAGCTTTCTTT. Protein sequence: CASCGSRTGGPNTEAFF. This chain joins TRBV19 and TRBJ1-1, with 11 bases matching TRBD1. From germline, CDR1 is LNHDA and CDR2 SQIVND (reference sequence). The CDR3 length is 17 residues. After removal of 8 bases from V and 1 base from J, the junction contained 12 bases not matched to a gene.